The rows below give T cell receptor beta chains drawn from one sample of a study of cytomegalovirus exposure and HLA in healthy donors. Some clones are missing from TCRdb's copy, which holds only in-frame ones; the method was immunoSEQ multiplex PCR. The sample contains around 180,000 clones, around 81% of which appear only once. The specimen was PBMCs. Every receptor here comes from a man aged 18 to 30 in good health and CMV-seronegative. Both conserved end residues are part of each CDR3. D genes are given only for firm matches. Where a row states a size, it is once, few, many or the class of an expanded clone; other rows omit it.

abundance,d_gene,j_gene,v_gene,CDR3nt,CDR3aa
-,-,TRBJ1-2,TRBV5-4,TGTGCCAGCAGCTTTGAGGCAGATGGCTACACCTTC,CASSFEADGYTF
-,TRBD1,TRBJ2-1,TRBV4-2,TGTGCCAGCAGCCAAGAGGGGACAGGGAAAGACAATGAGCAGTTCTTC,CASSQEGTGKDNEQFF
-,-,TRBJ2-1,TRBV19,TGTGCCAGTAGTATAGCGGGGGGCGGACGAAATGAGCAGTTCTTC,CASSIAGGGRNEQFF
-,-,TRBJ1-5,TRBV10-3,TGTGCCATCAGTGAGTTATCAGAAAATCAGCCCCAGCATTTT,CAISELSENQPQHF
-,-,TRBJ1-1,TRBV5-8,TGTGCCAGCAGCTTGGAAGGGGGTCCTGAAGCTTTCTTT,CASSLEGGPEAFF
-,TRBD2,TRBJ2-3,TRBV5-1,TGCGCCAGCACCAGGACTAGCGGGAGTAGAGATACGCAGTATTTT,CASTRTSGSRDTQYF
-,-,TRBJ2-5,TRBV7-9,TGTGCCAGCAGCTTAGGGGTGGGGCTGACTCAAGAGACCCAGTACTTC,CASSLGVGLTQETQYF
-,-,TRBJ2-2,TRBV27,TGTGCCAGCAGTTTACGGGGGTCTAACACCGGGGAGCTGTTTTTT,CASSLRGSNTGELFF
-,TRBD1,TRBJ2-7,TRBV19,TGTGCCAGTAGCCCCGGGACAGGGTACCACGAGCAGTACTTC,CASSPGTGYHEQYF
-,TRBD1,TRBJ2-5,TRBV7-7,TGTGCTAGCAGCCTCTGGACAGGGGAACAAGAGACCCAGTACTTC,CASSLWTGEQETQYF
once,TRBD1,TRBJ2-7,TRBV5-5,TGTGCCAGCAGCTGGGACCGGGACAGGGGGACCTACGAGCAGTACTTC,CASSWDRDRGTYEQYF
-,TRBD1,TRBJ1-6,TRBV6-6,TGTGCCAGCAGTTATAGGCTACAGGGGGGTTCACCCCTCCACTTT,CASSYRLQGGSPLHF
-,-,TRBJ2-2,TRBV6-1,TGTGCCAGCAGTGAACCGGGAGCTCGCACCGGGGAGCTGTTTTTT,CASSEPGARTGELFF
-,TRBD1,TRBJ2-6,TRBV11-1,TGTGCCAGCAGCCCGAGACAGGGGGCTAGGGGGGCCAACGTCCTGACTTTC,CASSPRQGARGANVLTF
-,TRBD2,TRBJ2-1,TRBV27,TGTGCCGGCAGTGGACTAGCGAACAATGAGCAGTTCTTC,CAGSGLANNEQFF
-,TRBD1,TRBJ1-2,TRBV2,TGTGCCAGCAGGAGGGACAGAAGGGACTATGGCTACACCTTC,CASRRDRRDYGYTF
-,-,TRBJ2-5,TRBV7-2,TGTGCCAGCAGCTTAGCCCTGACCAGGGGAGGGGAGACCCAGTACTTC,CASSLALTRGGETQYF
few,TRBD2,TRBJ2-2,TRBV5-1,TGCGCCAGCAGCCAAGGACTAGCGGGAGAGGCCGGGGAGCTGTTTTTT,CASSQGLAGEAGELFF
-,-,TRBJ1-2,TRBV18,TGTGCCAGCTTTTCACCACGATACCCTCCTACGGGGACTAACTATGGCTACACCTTC,CASFSPRYPPTGTNYGYTF
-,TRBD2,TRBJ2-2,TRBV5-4,TGTGCCAGCAGCTTCGGGGTCGTTGGGGAGGGCGGGGAGCTGTTTTTT,CASSFGVVGEGGELFF
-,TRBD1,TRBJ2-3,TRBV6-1,TGTGCCAGCAGGATAGGGGGCGCAGATACGCAGTATTTT,CASRIGGADTQYF
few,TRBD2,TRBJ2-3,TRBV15,TGTGCCACCAGCGCCCGACTAGCGGGGGGCACAGATACGCAGTATTTT,CATSARLAGGTDTQYF
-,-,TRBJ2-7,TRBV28,TGTGCCAGCAGTCCCTCCCTTTACGAGCAGTACTTC,CASSPSLYEQYF
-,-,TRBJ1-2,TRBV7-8,TGTGCCAGCAGCTTAGAATCTTTAATCTCGCCAGGGCGTTATAATGGCTACACCTTC,CASSLESLISPGRYNGYTF
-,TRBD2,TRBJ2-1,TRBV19,TGTGCCAGTAGTATTCGTAGCGGGAGGTCCAATGAGCAGTTCTTC,CASSIRSGRSNEQFF
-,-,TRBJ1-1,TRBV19,TGTGCCAGTAGTATAGTCGGGGAGCGGAACACTGAAGCTTTCTTT,CASSIVGERNTEAFF
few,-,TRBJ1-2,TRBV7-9,TGTGCCAGCAGCTTAGGTGGGCCCCTCTATGGCTACACCTTC,CASSLGGPLYGYTF
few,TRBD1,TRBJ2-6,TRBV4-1,TGCGCCAGCAGCCAACAGCCCGGGACAGGGAACGGCGCCAACGTCCTGACTTTC,CASSQQPGTGNGANVLTF
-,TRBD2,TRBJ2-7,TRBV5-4,TGTGCCAGCAGCTTGTTGTCTAGCGGGTACGAGCAGTACTTC,CASSLLSSGYEQYF
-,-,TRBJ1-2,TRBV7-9,TGTGCCAGCAGCTTAAGTGGCGGGGAACAAGTCCATGGCTACACCTTC,CASSLSGGEQVHGYTF